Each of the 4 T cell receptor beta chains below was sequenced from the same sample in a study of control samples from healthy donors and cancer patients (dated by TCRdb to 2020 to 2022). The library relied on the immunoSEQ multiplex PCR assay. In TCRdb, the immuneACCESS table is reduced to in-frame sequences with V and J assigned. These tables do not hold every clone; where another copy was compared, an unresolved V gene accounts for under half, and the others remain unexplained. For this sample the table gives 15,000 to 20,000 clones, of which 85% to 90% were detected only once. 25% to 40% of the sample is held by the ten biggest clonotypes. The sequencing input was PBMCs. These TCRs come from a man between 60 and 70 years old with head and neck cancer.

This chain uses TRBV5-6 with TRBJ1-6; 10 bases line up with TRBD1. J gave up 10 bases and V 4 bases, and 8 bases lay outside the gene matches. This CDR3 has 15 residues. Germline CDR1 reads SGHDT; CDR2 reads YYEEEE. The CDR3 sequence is CASSSWDRGESPLHF. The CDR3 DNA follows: TGTGCCAGCAGCAGTTGGGACAGGGGCGAATCACCCCTCCACTTT. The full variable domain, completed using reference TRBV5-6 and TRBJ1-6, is DAGVTQSPTHLIKTRGQQVTLRCSPKSGHDTVSWYQQALGQGPQFIFQYYEEEERQRGNFPDRFSGHQFPNYSSELNVNALLLGDSALYLCASSSWDRGESPLHFGNGTRLTVT.

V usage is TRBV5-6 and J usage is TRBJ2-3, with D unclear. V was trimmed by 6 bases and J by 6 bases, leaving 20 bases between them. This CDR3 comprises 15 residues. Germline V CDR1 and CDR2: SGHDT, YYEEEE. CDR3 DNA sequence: TGTGCCAGCACCCCTCGGCGGAATACCGCGGATACGCAGTATTTT. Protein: CASTPRRNTADTQYF.

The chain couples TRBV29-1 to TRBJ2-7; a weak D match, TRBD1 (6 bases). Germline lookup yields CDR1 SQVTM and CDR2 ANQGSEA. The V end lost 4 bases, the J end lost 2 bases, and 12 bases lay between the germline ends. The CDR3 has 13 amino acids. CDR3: CSVAGTNPYEQYF. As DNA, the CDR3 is TGCAGCGTTGCTGGGACAAATCCCTACGAGCAGTACTTC.

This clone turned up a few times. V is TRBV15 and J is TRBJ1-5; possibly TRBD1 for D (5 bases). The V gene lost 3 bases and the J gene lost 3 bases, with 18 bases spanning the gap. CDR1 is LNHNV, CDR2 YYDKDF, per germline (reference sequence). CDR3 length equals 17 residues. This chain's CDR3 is CATSRTGPGQDNQPQHF. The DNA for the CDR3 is TGTGCCACCAGCAGGACGGGACCGGGGCAGGACAATCAGCCCCAGCATTTT.